Below are 9 T cell receptor beta chains sequenced from a single sample in a study of blood T cell repertoires in COVID-19. The table came from immunoSEQ multiplex PCR; TCRdb's copy has only in-frame clones and leaves some out. This sample has 540,000 or so clones, with roughly 91% found just once. The specimen was peripheral blood. The source of these receptors is a woman aged 45 to 65 with COVID-19, enrolled during active disease.

The rearrangement links TRBV14 to TRBJ1-6, with 7 bases fitting TRBD1. The germline gives CDR1 SGHDN, CDR2 FVKESK. The ends lost 4 bases at V and 6 bases at J; junction bases unmatched: 9. The CDR3 contains 16 residues. CDR3 protein: CASSLGPDRVNSPLHF. CDR3 DNA: TGTGCCAGCAGCCTCGGCCCCGACAGGGTTAATTCACCCCTCCACTTT. The full variable domain, in which reference TRBV14 and TRBJ1-6 provide the parts outside the CDR3, is EAGVTQFPSHSVIEKGQTVTLRCDPISGHDNLYWYRRVMGKEIKFLLHFVKESKQDESGMPNNRFLAERTGGTYSTLKVQPAELEDSGVYFCASSLGPDRVNSPLHFGNGTRLTVT.

J is TRBJ2-7 and V is TRBV9; TRBD1 is a possible D gene (5 bases). Germline V CDR1 and CDR2: SGDLS, YYNGEE. The V gene lost 4 bases and the J gene lost 7 bases, with 18 bases spanning the gap. The CDR3 runs 14 residues. This CDR3 is CASSPSTALEEQYF. The CDR3 region has the DNA TGTGCCAGCAGCCCCTCGACAGCTTTGGAAGAGCAGTACTTC.

J is TRBJ2-3 and V is TRBV3-1 (or the pseudogene TRBV3-2); possible D gene TRBD2, 6 bases. The germline V gene encodes CDR1 LGHDT and CDR2 YNNKEL (reference sequence). The ends were cut back, 7 bases at V and 6 bases at J, with 26 bases in the middle. The CDR3 has 17 residues. CDR3 region: CASTFKNLASPGDTQYF. DNA for the CDR3: TGTGCCAGCACCTTCAAGAACCTAGCGTCTCCGGGGGATACGCAGTATTTT.

The chain combines TRBV29-1 with TRBJ2-3; TRBD2 agrees at 9 bases. This CDR3 is 13 amino acids long. Germline V gene sequence: CDR1 SQVTM, CDR2 ANQGSEA. Trimming cost V 7 bases and J 3 bases; bases outside gene matches: 5. CDR3 residues: CSAQRGATDTQYF. As DNA, the CDR3 is TGCAGCGCTCAGCGGGGGGCGACAGATACGCAGTATTTT.

The CDR3 DNA sequence: TGTGCCAGTAGTATCGCCCTAGCGGGGGCCTACGAGCAGTACTTC. Its translation: CASSIALAGAYEQYF. V is TRBV19 and J is TRBJ2-7; 10 positions match TRBD2. CDR1 is LNHDA, CDR2 SQIVND, per germline (reference sequence). CDR3 length equals 15 residues. Trimming removed 3 bases from V and 2 bases from J; junction bases left unmatched: 4.

This clone was observed once. The V call is TRBV19, the J call TRBJ2-5; 8 bases are shared with TRBD2. The CDR3 runs to 15 residues. The J segment lost 3 bases and the V segment lost 6 bases, leaving 9 bases of the junction unmatched. Germline lookup yields CDR1 LNHDA and CDR2 SQIVND (reference sequence). This CDR3 is CASRSPGGAEETQYF. The CDR3 DNA sequence: TGTGCCAGTAGGTCTCCCGGGGGGGCCGAAGAGACCCAGTACTTC. Full variable domain (missing parts from reference TRBV19 and TRBJ2-5): DGGITQSPKYLFRKEGQNVTLSCEQNLNHDAMYWYRQDPGQGLRLIYYSQIVNDFQKGDIAEGYSVSREKKESFPLTVTSAQKNPTAFYLCASRSPGGAEETQYFGPGTRLLVL.

The V gene is TRBV10-3, the J gene TRBJ2-7, with TRBD2 identical over 11 bases. The CDR3 loop spans 15 amino acids. The germline V gene has CDR1 ENHRY and CDR2 SYGVKD. J gave up 6 bases and V 6 bases, and 10 bases lay outside the gene matches. The CDR3 DNA follows: TGTGCCATCAGCCAGACTAGCGGGGCCGGGGCCGAGCAGTACTTC. Encoded protein: CAISQTSGAGAEQYF.

V is TRBV4-1 and J is TRBJ2-2; the match to TRBD2 covers 10 bases. The J segment lost 9 bases and the V segment lost 0 bases, leaving 13 bases of the junction unmatched. CDR3 length: 18 residues. Germline-derived CDR1 and CDR2 are MGHRA and YSYEKL. The CDR3 reads CASSQDPSSGGHLRELFF. The CDR3, as DNA: TGCGCCAGCAGCCAAGATCCCTCTAGCGGGGGCCACCTTAGGGAGCTGTTTTTT.

This clone was picked up one time. The chain employs TRBV7-6 and TRBJ2-1; TRBD1 agrees at 8 bases. Germline assignment: CDR1 SGHVS and CDR2 FNYEAQ. The V and J ends lost 2 bases and 2 bases, in that order; junction bases with no gene match: 8. The CDR3 is made up of 17 amino acids. The CDR3 here is CASSLLRGTGTYNEQFF. CDR3 sequence (DNA): TGTGCCAGCAGCTTACTCAGGGGGACAGGAACCTACAATGAGCAGTTCTTC.